This T cell receptor (beta chain) was sequenced for a study of shared clonotypes between healthy human individuals (dated by TCRdb to about 2020). Background for the entire study: A couple of women and three men aged 18 to 49 years were included in the cohort. Per donor, three plates each were used for CD4 naive and CD4 memory, two for CD8 naive, and one for CD8 memory. To estimate repertoire size and how much clonotypes are shared between individuals, the study performed deep sequencing of blood TCR repertoires from a handful of healthy adults. Different laboratories and diverse techniques were used to prepare libraries and sequence TCR repertoires, to increase sequencing depth and limit assay-specific biases. Per donor, leukapheresis produced somewhere between about 0.85 and 9.5 billion PBMCs.

Sequences SGDLS (CDR1) and YYNGEE (CDR2) are obtained from the germline V gene. V is clipped by 3 bases and J by 3 bases, and the sequence between their germline boundaries is 16 bases long. The CDR3 numbers 15 residues from cysteine through phenylalanine. Only the CDR3 DNA is retained, 45 bases long and in frame from the first base. Note on this clone: Its recognized antigen is unknown. It has no much larger one-base neighbor in the sample; base qualities were not kept.

Overall study outcomes, separate from this receptor: Compared with non-shared clonotypes, the clonotypes found in all four sorted-subset donors had higher generation probabilities. Pairwise subsampling led to the expectation that sequencing depth would affect the degree of clonotype sharing among donors. Incomplete sequencing was indicated by rarefaction of sorted-subset datasets, despite the large sequencing depth. Only blood was sampled, and tissue TCR repertoires likely differ from those in blood. The small number of donors limited the genetic and exposure-history diversity represented. About 5% of naive CD4, 3.5% of naive CD8, roughly 2.4% of memory CD4, and around 0.4% of memory CD8 clonotypes were shared across a few donors. Naive subsets generally had larger estimated clonotype richness than memory subsets.

CD8 naive samples were obtained by positive selection for CCR7 among CD45RO-negative cells, yielding a CD45RA+CCR7+ population from which TemRA cells were excluded. Donors were healthy HIV-negative adults with no recently reported acute infections or vaccinations. Every donor was a Caucasian adult residing in Nashville, Tennessee, USA. Blood was obtained by leukapheresis, after which PBMCs were separated by Ficoll-Histopaque density gradient centrifugation and cryopreserved in liquid nitrogen vapor phase. Purity and quantity of every magnetically sorted T cell population were checked by analytical flow cytometry. Genomic DNA was isolated from every sorted fraction and measured by UV absorbance on a Nanodrop 2000c. Using the deep immunoSEQ assay, multiplex PCR amplified TCR CDR3 regions from genomic DNA. Extracted genomic DNA from each cell subset was distributed evenly across all wells of several immunoSEQ 96-well plates, and each plate was treated as a replicate. For sorted subsets, each replicate PCR was loaded with 200 ng genomic DNA, equivalent to 30,000 or so T cell genomes. Purified libraries were measured with a Qubit 3.0 fluorometer, size-checked on a Bioanalyzer 2100, and measured again with the KAPA Library Quantification kit. Each immunoSEQ 96-well plate was sequenced on its own single-read 150-cycle Illumina NextSeq 550 flow cell. Per the source publication's procedure: The immunoSEQ output contained only junctional sequences without quality scores, so filtering could not match that applied to full-length reads. Sequences were annotated with PyIR, a Python wrapper for IgBLAST v1.9, using IMGT germline references to assign V/J genes and CDR3. Any read was removed if the V/J assignment was weak (E-value above 1e-6), the CDR3 was missing, or the read contained stop codons, out-of-frame junctions, or ambiguous translated residues. A V3J clonotype was defined by an identical inferred V gene, J gene, and CDR3 amino acid sequence. To compute the percentage overlap between repertoires, the number of shared unique clonotypes was divided by the size of the smaller repertoire. Three approaches were used to assess repertoire richness: RTK rarefaction, the Chao1 estimator, and Recon v2.1 estimates of unobserved clonotypes. Generation probabilities were computed with OLGA for all TCRbeta clonotypes obtained by the gDNA method from several donors. This immuneACCESS table, as held by TCRdb, lists in-frame sequences with V and J called but not all clones. Of the missing ones, under half trace to an unresolved V gene in checked studies; the others have no known cause. The V and J calls and clone size were taken over from that table, and D and trimming were inferred from the DNA. The sample table lists about 590,000 clones, around 95% of them with a count of one. Approximately 0.1% of the sample belongs to the ten largest clones.

This TCR was sampled from a woman in her 30s in good health. This chain is built from TRBV9 and TRBJ2-7; 6 matching bases give a weak D call of TRBD2. The specimen sequenced was naive CD8+ T cells sorted from blood. Taken with the paper, the label for cell subset or site translates to: CD45RA+CCR7+. The base sequence is TGTGCCAGCAGCGCAACCGGGACTTTAGACTACGAGCAGTACTTC. Its protein product is CASSATGTLDYEQYF. The CDR3 plus the reference TRBV9 and TRBJ2-7 genes for the other parts give the full variable domain: DSGVTQTPKHLITATGQRVTLRCSPRSGDLSVYWYQQSLDQGLQFLIQYYNGEERAKGNILERFSAQQFPDLHSELNLSSLELGDSALYFCASSATGTLDYEQYFGPGTRLTVT.